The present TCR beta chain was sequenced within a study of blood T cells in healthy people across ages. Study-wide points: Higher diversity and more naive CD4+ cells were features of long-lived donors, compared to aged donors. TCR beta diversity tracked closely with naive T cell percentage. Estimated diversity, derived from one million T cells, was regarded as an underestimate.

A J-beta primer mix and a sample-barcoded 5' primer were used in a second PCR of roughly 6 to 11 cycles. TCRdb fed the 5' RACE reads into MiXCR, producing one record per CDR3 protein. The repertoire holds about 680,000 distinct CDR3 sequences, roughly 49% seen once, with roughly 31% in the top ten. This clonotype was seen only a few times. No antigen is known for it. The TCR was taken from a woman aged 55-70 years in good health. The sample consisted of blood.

The CDR3 DNA follows: TGTGCCATCAGGACGACTAGCGGGAGCTACGAGCAGTACTTC. Translation: CAIRTTSGSYEQYF. The V and J genes are TRBV10-3 and TRBJ2-4; 12 bases match TRBD2. The end of the DNA aligns better with TRBJ2-7, so the J call may be wrong. The germline CDR1 and CDR2 sequences are ENHRY and SYGVKD. This CDR3 is 14 amino acids long.